The sample holds a few counts of the clone carrying this T cell receptor (beta chain). The sample originates from a study of regulatory T cells in long-lasting Graves disease. As for the study in general: The definition of persistent Graves' disease was over 5 years of antithyroid drugs with positive TSH receptor antibodies.

Time point described: persistent/refractory GD, antithyroid drugs over 5 years with positive TRAb. After RNA was extracted from PBMCs, the TCR library was made from it. V gave up 4 bases and J gave up 1 base; unmatched junction bases: 10. The CDR3 length is 16 residues. The germline gives CDR1 SGDLS, CDR2 YYNGEE. TCR beta libraries were built with iRepertoire HTBI primers and Arm-PCR of CDR3 regions. TCRdb used MiXCR to reprocess the multiplex PCR reads, holding one entry per CDR3 protein. The sample consists of some 330,000 distinct CDR3 sequences, 20% to 25% of them appearing once. This material consisted of peripheral blood mononuclear cells (PBMCs), taken when the disease was refractory, from a patient treated with antithyroid drugs. The rearrangement links TRBV9 to TRBJ2-5, with TRBD1 identical over 7 bases. This receptor was obtained from a woman between 40 and 55 years old with Graves disease. The DNA of the CDR3 is TGTGCCAGCAGCTCCCCCCGGGACAGCTTCCAAGAGACCCAGTACTTC. This encodes CASSSPRDSFQETQYF.